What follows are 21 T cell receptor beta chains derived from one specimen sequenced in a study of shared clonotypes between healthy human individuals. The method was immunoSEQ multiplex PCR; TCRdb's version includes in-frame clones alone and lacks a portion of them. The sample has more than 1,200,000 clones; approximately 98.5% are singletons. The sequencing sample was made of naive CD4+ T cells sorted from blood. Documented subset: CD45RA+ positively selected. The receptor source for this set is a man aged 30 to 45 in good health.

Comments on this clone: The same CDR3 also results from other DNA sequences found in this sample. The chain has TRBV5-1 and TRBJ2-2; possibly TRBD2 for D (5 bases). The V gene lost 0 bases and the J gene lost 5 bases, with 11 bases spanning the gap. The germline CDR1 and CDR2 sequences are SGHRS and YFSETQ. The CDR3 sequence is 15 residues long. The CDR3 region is CASSLDPSGTGELFF. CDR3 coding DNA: TGCGCCAGCAGCTTGGACCCCTCGGGGACCGGGGAGCTGTTTTTT.

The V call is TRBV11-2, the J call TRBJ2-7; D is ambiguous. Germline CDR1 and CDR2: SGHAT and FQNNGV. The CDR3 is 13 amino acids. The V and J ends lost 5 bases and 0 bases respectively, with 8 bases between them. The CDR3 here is CASSARNSYEQYF. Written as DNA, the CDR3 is TGTGCCAGCAGCGCGCGGAACTCCTACGAGCAGTACTTC.

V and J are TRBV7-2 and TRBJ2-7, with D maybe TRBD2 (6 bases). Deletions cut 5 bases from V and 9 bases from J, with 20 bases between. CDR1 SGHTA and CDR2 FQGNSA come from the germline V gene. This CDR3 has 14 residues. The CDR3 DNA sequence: TGTGCCAGCAGCCTGAAGGTGGAGGGCACAAGGCAGTACTTC. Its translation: CASSLKVEGTRQYF.

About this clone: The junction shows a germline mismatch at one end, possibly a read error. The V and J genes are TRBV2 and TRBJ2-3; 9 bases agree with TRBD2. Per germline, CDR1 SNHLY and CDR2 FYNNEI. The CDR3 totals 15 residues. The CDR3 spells CASREGTSSTDTQYF. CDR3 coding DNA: TGTGCCAGCAGGGAAGGGACTAGCTCCACAGATACGCAGTATTTT.

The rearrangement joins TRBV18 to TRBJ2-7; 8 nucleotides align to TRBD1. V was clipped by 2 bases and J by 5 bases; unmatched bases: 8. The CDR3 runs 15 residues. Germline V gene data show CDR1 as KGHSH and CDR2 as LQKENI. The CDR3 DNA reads TGTGCCAGCTCACCAGGGACAGGCGAATGGGACGAGCAGTACTTC. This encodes CASSPGTGEWDEQYF.

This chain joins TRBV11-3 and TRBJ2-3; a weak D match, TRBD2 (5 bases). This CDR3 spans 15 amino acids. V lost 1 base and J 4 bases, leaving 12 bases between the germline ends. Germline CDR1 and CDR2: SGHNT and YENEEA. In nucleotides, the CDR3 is TGTGCCAGCAGCTTAGGGGTGGGAGCGCCAGATACGCAGTATTTT. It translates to CASSLGVGAPDTQYF. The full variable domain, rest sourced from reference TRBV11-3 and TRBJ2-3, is EAGVVQSPRYKIIEKKQPVAFWCNPISGHNTLYWYLQNLGQGPELLIRYENEEAVDDSQLPKDRFSAERLKGVDSTLKIQPAELGDSAVYLCASSLGVGAPDTQYFGPGTRLTVL.

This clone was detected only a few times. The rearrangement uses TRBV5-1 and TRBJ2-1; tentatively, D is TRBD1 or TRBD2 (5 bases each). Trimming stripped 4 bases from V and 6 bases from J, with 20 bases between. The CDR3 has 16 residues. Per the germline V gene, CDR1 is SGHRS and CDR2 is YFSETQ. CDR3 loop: CASSLVMKRGANEQFF. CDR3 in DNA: TGCGCCAGCAGCCTCGTGATGAAACGAGGGGCCAATGAGCAGTTCTTC.

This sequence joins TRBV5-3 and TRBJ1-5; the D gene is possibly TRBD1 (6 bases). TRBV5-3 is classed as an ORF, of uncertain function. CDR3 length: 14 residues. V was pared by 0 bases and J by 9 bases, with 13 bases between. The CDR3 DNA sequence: TGTGCCAGAAGCTTGGTCAGGGGTAAGGGGCCCCAGCATTTT. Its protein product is CARSLVRGKGPQHF.

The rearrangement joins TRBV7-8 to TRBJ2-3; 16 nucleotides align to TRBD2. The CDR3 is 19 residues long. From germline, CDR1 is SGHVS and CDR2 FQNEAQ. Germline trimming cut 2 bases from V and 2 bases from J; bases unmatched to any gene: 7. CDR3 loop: CASSLKGTSGRAVTDTQYF. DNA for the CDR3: TGTGCCAGCAGCTTAAAGGGGACTAGCGGGAGGGCAGTCACAGATACGCAGTATTTT. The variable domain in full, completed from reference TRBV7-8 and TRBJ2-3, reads GAGVSQSPRYKVAKRGQDVALRCDPISGHVSLFWYQQALGQGPEFLTYFQNEAQLDKSGLPSDRFFAERPEGSVSTLKIQRTQQEDSAVYLCASSLKGTSGRAVTDTQYFGPGTRLTVL.

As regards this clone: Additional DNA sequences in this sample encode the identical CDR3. The CDR3 is CASSSGANYGYTF. The CDR3 DNA follows: TGTGCCAGCAGCTCAGGGGCCAACTATGGCTACACCTTC. The gene calls are TRBV9 and TRBJ1-2; the D gene is possibly TRBD1 (6 bases). The CDR3 has 13 residues. Between the trimmed V and J ends, which lost 4 bases and 2 bases, there was a span of 9 bases. Germline V lookup: CDR1 SGDLS, CDR2 YYNGEE.

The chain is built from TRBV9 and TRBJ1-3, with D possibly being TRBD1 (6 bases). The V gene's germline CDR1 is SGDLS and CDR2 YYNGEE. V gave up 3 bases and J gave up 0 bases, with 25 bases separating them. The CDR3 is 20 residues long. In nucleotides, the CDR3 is TGTGCCAGCAGCGCCGACCTCAGGACAGCGTTGCTAACCTCTGGAAACACCATATATTTT. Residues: CASSADLRTALLTSGNTIYF.

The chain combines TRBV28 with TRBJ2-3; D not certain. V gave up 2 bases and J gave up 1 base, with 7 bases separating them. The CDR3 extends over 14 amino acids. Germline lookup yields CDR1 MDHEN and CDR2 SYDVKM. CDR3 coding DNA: TGTGCCAGCAGTTTAATACCCCGCACAGATACGCAGTATTTT. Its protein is CASSLIPRTDTQYF.

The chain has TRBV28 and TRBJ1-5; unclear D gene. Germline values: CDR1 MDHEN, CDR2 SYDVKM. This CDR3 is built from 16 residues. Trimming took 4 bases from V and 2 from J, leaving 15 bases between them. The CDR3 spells CASSSSEGWGNQPQHF. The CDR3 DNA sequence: TGTGCCAGCAGTTCAAGTGAGGGATGGGGCAATCAGCCCCAGCATTTT.

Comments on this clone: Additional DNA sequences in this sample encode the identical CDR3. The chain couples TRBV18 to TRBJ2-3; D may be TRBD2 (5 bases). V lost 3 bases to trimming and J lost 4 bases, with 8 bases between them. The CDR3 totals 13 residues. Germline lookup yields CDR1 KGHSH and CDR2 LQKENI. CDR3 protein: CASSPRGSDTQYF. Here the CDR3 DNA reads TGTGCCAGCTCACCCCGCGGGTCAGATACGCAGTATTTT.

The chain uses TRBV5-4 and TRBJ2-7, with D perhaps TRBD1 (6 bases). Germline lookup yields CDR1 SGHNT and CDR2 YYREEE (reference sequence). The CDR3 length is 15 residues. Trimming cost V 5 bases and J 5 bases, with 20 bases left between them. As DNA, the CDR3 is TGTGCCAGCAGGTACTTCAGGGGTTCTAACAACGAGCAGTACTTC. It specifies CASRYFRGSNNEQYF. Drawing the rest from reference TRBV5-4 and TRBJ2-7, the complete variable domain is ETGVTQSPTHLIKTRGQQVTLRCSSQSGHNTVSWYQQALGQGPQFIFQYYREEENGRGNFPPRFSGLQFPNYSSELNVNALELDDSALYLCASRYFRGSNNEQYFGPGTRLTVT.

CDR3 loop: CASRIDRDGEAFF. CDR3 coding DNA: TGTGCCAGCCGTATAGACCGGGACGGTGAAGCTTTCTTT. This chain links TRBV6-5 with TRBJ1-1; possibly TRBD1 for D (5 bases). V was pared by 8 bases and J by 7 bases, with 17 bases between. Looked up from germline, CDR1 is MNHEY and CDR2 is SVGAGI. This CDR3 spans 13 amino acids.

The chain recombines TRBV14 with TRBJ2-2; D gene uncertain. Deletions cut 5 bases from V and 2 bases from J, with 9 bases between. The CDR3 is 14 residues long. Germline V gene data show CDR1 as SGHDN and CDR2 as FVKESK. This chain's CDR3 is CASSVQFNTGELFF. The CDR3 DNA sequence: TGTGCCAGCAGCGTACAGTTTAACACCGGGGAGCTGTTTTTT. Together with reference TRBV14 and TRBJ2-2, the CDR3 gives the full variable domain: EAGVTQFPSHSVIEKGQTVTLRCDPISGHDNLYWYRRVMGKEIKFLLHFVKESKQDESGMPNNRFLAERTGGTYSTLKVQPAELEDSGVYFCASSVQFNTGELFFGEGSRLTVL.

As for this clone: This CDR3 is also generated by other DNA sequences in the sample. The CDR3, as DNA: TGTGCCAGCAGCGTACAGGGGACAGATACGCAGTATTTT. Encoded protein: CASSVQGTDTQYF. The genes are TRBV9 and TRBJ2-3, with a possible D match to TRBD1 (6 bases). CDR1 and CDR2 (germline): SGDLS, YYNGEE. CDR3 size: 13 residues. Trimming took off 1 base at V and 3 bases at J, with 6 bases between the two ends.

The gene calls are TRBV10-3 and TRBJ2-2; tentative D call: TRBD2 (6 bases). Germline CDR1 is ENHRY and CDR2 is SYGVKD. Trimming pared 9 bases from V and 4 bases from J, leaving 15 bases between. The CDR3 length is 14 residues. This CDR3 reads CAISEGPGTGELFF. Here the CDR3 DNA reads TGTGCCATTTCGGAGGGACCGGGCACCGGGGAGCTGTTTTTT.

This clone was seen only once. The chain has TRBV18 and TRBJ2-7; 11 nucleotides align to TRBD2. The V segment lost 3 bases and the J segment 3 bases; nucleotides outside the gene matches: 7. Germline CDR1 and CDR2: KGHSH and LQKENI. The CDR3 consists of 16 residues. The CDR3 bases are TGTGCCAGCTCACCTGGGGGACTAGCGGTAATCTACGAGCAGTACTTC. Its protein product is CASSPGGLAVIYEQYF.

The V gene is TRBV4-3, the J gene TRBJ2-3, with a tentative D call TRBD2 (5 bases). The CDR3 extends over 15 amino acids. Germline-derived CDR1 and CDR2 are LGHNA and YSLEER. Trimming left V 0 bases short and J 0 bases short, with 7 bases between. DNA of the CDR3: TGCGCCAGCAGCCAAGAAAGGACTAGCACAGATACGCAGTATTTT. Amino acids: CASSQERTSTDTQYF.